This TCR beta chain was sequenced in a study of cytomegalovirus exposure and HLA in healthy donors. On the study more broadly: Genotyping of 400 or so donors showed that about 79% belonged to the Caucasian-associated ancestry cluster. Whole-study findings and limits: The productive fraction for most TCR beta V segments was about 90% or about 30% in an earlier analysis. Among donors in an Asian-associated ancestry cluster, a later analysis reportedly found fewer N-insertions than the roughly 670-donor mean. Reportedly, cytomegalovirus status was diagnosed with high sensitivity and specificity.

The PCR was carried out with 60 Vbeta primers and 13 Jbeta primers. Generated by immunoSEQ multiplex PCR, the TCRdb table keeps only in-frame clones and is missing some. The repertoire holds 95,000 to 150,000 clones, approximately 79% seen once, with around 2% in the top ten. Germline values: CDR1 MNHEY, CDR2 SMNVEV (reference sequence). This CDR3 is 15 amino acids long. Concerning this clone: Its antigen is unknown. Sequence at one end of the junction differs from germline and may be a read error.

The chain has TRBV27 and TRBJ2-6, with D uncertain. The receptor was isolated from a man aged 30 to 45 in good health and CMV-seronegative. Sample: PBMCs. For the CDR3, the DNA is TGTGCCAGCAGTTTCGTCCCACCCGGGTCCAACGGCCTGACTTTC. Protein product: CASSFVPPGSNGLTF.